A selection of T cell receptor beta chains follows, all from one sample in a study of cytomegalovirus exposure and HLA in healthy donors. The assay was immunoSEQ multiplex PCR, and TCRdb's table has in-frame clones only and misses some. Of over 150,000 clones listed, over 70% are singletons. The source material was PBMCs. The receptors originated from a male donor in good health and CMV-seronegative. CDR3s include the opening cysteine and the closing phenylalanine or tryptophan. A D gene is named only where the DNA matches it firmly. Size tells how often a clone was seen (once, few, many) or the class of an expanded clone, and some rows leave it out.

TRBV10-3	-	-	TRBJ1-1	CAISSGPRGTEAFF	TGTGCCATCAGTTCGGGGCCGCGGGGGACTGAAGCTTTCTTT
TRBV28	-	-	TRBJ1-5	CASSLHRQVRNQPQHF	TGTGCCAGCAGCCTACATCGACAGGTGCGCAATCAGCCCCAGCATTTT
TRBV4-1	TRBD1	-	TRBJ1-5	CASSLQGTGNQPQHF	TGCGCCAGCAGCCTACAAGGGACAGGGAACCAGCCCCAGCATTTT
TRBV7-9	TRBD1	-	TRBJ2-3	CASRSGQASDTQYF	TGTGCCAGCAGAAGTGGACAGGCGTCAGATACGCAGTATTTT
TRBV28	TRBD1	once	TRBJ2-7	CASRTGQGASYEQYF	TGTGCCAGCAGAACAGGACAGGGGGCTTCCTACGAGCAGTACTTC
TRBV6-6	TRBD2	-	TRBJ2-1	CASSYYGTSPYNEQFF	TGTGCCAGCAGTTACTACGGGACTAGCCCCTACAATGAGCAGTTCTTC
TRBV6-6	-	-	TRBJ1-5	CASTPRAAYQPQHF	TGTGCCAGCACCCCTCGAGCGGCCTATCAGCCCCAGCATTTT
TRBV7-3	-	-	TRBJ2-7	CASSLGLGREQYF	TGTGCCAGCAGCTTGGGCCTCGGGAGAGAGCAGTACTTC
TRBV9	-	once	TRBJ1-1	CASSPQTGNTEAFF	TGTGCCAGCAGCCCCCAGACAGGGAACACTGAAGCTTTCTTT
TRBV9	TRBD1	-	TRBJ2-1	CASSGRTGVADEQFF	TGTGCCAGCAGCGGTCGGACAGGAGTTGCCGATGAGCAGTTCTTC
TRBV4-3	-	-	TRBJ2-1	CASSQDQELAWSYEQFF	TGCGCCAGCAGCCAAGATCAAGAACTCGCTTGGTCCTATGAGCAGTTCTTC
TRBV11-2	-	-	TRBJ2-3	CASSYGTRGDTQYF	TGTGCCAGCAGCTATGGGACACGGGGAGATACGCAGTATTTT
TRBV20-1	-	-	TRBJ2-7	CSARLYYEQYF	TGCAGTGCTAGACTATACTACGAGCAGTACTTC
TRBV19	-	-	TRBJ1-1	CASSLRGAGLNTEAFF	TGTGCCAGTAGCCTACGGGGAGCAGGCCTGAACACTGAAGCTTTCTTT
TRBV7-9	-	once	TRBJ1-6	CASLNSGSYNSPLHF	TGTGCCAGCCTAAACTCGGGTTCCTATAATTCACCCCTCCACTTT
TRBV6-5	TRBD1	-	TRBJ1-3	CASSRTGDSGNTIYF	TGTGCCAGCAGTCGTACAGGGGACTCTGGAAACACCATATATTTT
TRBV25-1	TRBD2	once	TRBJ2-1	CASSEFVGTSERNEQFF	TGTGCCAGCAGTGAATTTGTTGGGACTAGCGAGCGGAATGAGCAGTTCTTC
TRBV6-5	-	-	TRBJ2-7	CASSYFGEEYF	TGTGCCAGCAGTTACTTTGGGGAGGAGTACTTC
TRBV13	TRBD1	-	TRBJ1-6	CASSLVRDRGSPLHF	TGTGCCAGCAGCTTGGTCCGGGACAGGGGATCACCCCTCCACTTT
TRBV6-1	-	few	TRBJ1-1	CASSRATGGNTEAFF	TGTGCCAGCAGTCGGGCTACAGGTGGGAACACTGAAGCTTTCTTT
TRBV9	TRBD1	few	TRBJ2-7	CASSVGGGLYEQYF	TGTGCCAGCAGCGTAGGAGGGGGCTTATACGAGCAGTACTTC
TRBV30	TRBD2	-	TRBJ2-3	CAWSPLAGEFGTQYF	TGTGCCTGGAGCCCACTAGCGGGAGAGTTCGGTACGCAGTATTTT
TRBV28	TRBD1	-	TRBJ1-2	CASKKWVTGYGYTF	TGTGCCAGCAAAAAATGGGTGACAGGGTATGGCTACACCTTC
TRBV6-6	-	-	TRBJ1-1	CASSLQMNTEAFF	TGTGCCAGCAGTTTACAGATGAACACTGAAGCTTTCTTT
TRBV5-1	TRBD2	-	TRBJ2-4	CASSFGVTSGGRLAKNIQYF	TGCGCCAGCAGCTTTGGGGTGACTAGCGGGGGAAGATTAGCCAAAAACATTCAGTACTTC
TRBV7-6	-	-	TRBJ2-3	CASSLNGGPVDTQYF	TGTGCCAGCAGCTTAAACGGAGGGCCTGTAGATACGCAGTATTTT
TRBV10-3	-	few	TRBJ2-7	CAIRGAYEQYF	TGTGCCATCAGGGGAGCCTACGAGCAGTACTTC
TRBV28	TRBD1	-	TRBJ2-4	CASSSGTGGNIQYF	TGTGCCAGCAGTTCCGGGACAGGGGGAAACATTCAGTACTTC
TRBV27	-	few	TRBJ2-7	CASSFNNQDEQYF	TGTGCCAGCAGTTTTAATAATCAGGACGAGCAGTACTTC
TRBV30	TRBD2	-	TRBJ2-1	CAWRRLAGVPFF	TGTGCCTGGAGGAGACTAGCGGGGGTACCGTTCTTC
TRBV28	-	-	TRBJ2-4	CVSGDKNIQYF	TGTGTTTCGGGGGACAAAAACATTCAGTACTTC
TRBV5-1	-	-	TRBJ1-1	CASSPQVNTEAFF	TGCGCCAGCAGCCCGCAGGTTAACACTGAAGCTTTCTTT
TRBV6-6	-	-	TRBJ2-7	CASSYQGGAGEQYF	TGTGCCAGCAGTTACCAGGGGGGAGCGGGCGAGCAGTACTTC